What follows are 18 T cell receptor beta chains derived from one specimen sequenced in a study of blood T cell repertoires in COVID-19. Only in-frame clones appear in the TCRdb table, and some are missing; sequencing was by immunoSEQ multiplex PCR. The repertoire holds some 170,000 clones, with more than 75% as singletons. The sequenced sample was peripheral blood. Every receptor here comes from a woman in her 50s with active or convalescent COVID-19.

The chain recombines TRBV2 with TRBJ1-1, with TRBD1 identical over 9 bases. Germline V CDR1 and CDR2: SNHLY, FYNNEI. V gave up 3 bases and J gave up 1 base; unmatched junction bases: 3. The CDR3 totals 15 residues. The CDR3 DNA is TGTGCCAGCAGTGAGGGACAGGGAGGGAACACTGAAGCTTTCTTT. This codes for CASSEGQGGNTEAFF.

The chain couples TRBV28 to TRBJ2-5; 9 bases agree with TRBD2. Germline V gene sequence: CDR1 MDHEN, CDR2 SYDVKM. V was pared by 6 bases and J by 4 bases, with 6 bases of the junction left unmatched. The CDR3 length is 14 residues. The CDR3 nucleotides read TGTGCCAGCAGATCAAGCGGGGGGCGAGAGACCCAGTACTTC. It translates to CASRSSGGRETQYF.

This clone was seen only once. The J gene is TRBJ2-3, the V gene TRBV10-2; 10 nucleotides line up with TRBD2. Looked up from germline, CDR1 is WSHSY and CDR2 is SAAADI. J lost 2 bases, V lost 8 bases, and 13 bases had no gene match. The CDR3 consists of 17 residues. CDR3 protein: CASETPPTSGFTDTQYF. CDR3 in DNA: TGCGCCAGCGAAACTCCCCCGACTAGCGGGTTCACAGATACGCAGTATTTT.

This clone was observed a few times. This rearrangement joins TRBV28 to TRBJ1-2, with D maybe TRBD1 (5 bases). CDR1 MDHEN and CDR2 SYDVKM come from the germline V gene. Trimming shortened V by 4 bases and J by 0 bases, and 9 bases separated the two germline ends. The CDR3 is made up of 14 amino acids. CDR3 loop: CASSWGRANYGYTF. Here the CDR3 DNA reads TGTGCCAGCAGTTGGGGGAGGGCTAACTATGGCTACACCTTC.

The chain joins TRBV6-2 or TRBV6-3 to TRBJ2-1; 8 bases align to TRBD2. The V segment lost 6 bases and the J segment 0 bases; nucleotides outside the gene matches: 10. This CDR3 comprises 17 residues. Germline CDR1 MNHEY, CDR2 SVGEGT. CDR3 nucleotides: TGTGCCAGCAGCCAGACCAGCGGGGGACGCTCCTACAATGAGCAGTTCTTC. This sequence encodes CASSQTSGGRSYNEQFF.

The chain is built from TRBV4-2 and TRBJ2-7; the match to TRBD1 covers 8 bases. The CDR3 consists of 15 residues. Germline values: CDR1 LGHNA, CDR2 YNFKEQ. Trimming took 2 bases from V and 6 from J; bases not matched to a gene: 9. CDR3 loop: CASSQLQRTGSEQYF. CDR3 DNA: TGTGCCAGCAGCCAACTACAAAGGACAGGGAGCGAGCAGTACTTC.

There are a few counts of this clone. The rearrangement links TRBV7-6 to TRBJ1-1; 7 bases map to TRBD1. V lost 6 bases and J lost 5; bases outside the gene matches: 12. The CDR3 length is 15 residues. From germline, CDR1 is SGHVS and CDR2 FNYEAQ. The CDR3 DNA reads TGTGCCAGCAGTCCCTTGGAGGGGGCGGGAACTGAAGCTTTCTTT. Translated, it gives CASSPLEGAGTEAFF.

The chain is built from TRBV5-1 and TRBJ2-5; 9 nucleotides agree with TRBD1. CDR3 length: 16 amino acids. Germline V CDR1 and CDR2: SGHRS, YFSETQ. V lost 0 bases to trimming and J lost 6 bases; unmatched junction nucleotides: 9. The CDR3 region is CASSLDSQGAMKTQYF. The DNA for the CDR3 is TGCGCCAGCAGCTTGGACTCACAGGGGGCAATGAAGACCCAGTACTTC. The entire variable domain, with the rest obtained from reference TRBV5-1 and TRBJ2-5, is as follows: KAGVTQTPRYLIKTRGQQVTLSCSPISGHRSVSWYQQTPGQGLQFLFEYFSETQRNKGNFPGRFSGRQFSNSRSEMNVSTLELGDSALYLCASSLDSQGAMKTQYFGPGTRLLVL.

This clone was found many times. This chain joins TRBV7-2 and TRBJ1-1; TRBD1 is a possible D gene (5 bases). Trimming stripped 3 bases from V and 0 bases from J, with 5 bases between. CDR3 length equals 13 residues. Germline assignment: CDR1 SGHTA and CDR2 FQGNSA. The CDR3 region has the DNA TGTGCCAGCAGCTTGGACATGAACACTGAAGCTTTCTTT. Amino acids: CASSLDMNTEAFF.

V gene TRBV7-8 combines with J gene TRBJ2-1; D possibly corresponds to TRBD1 (6 bases). The CDR3 sequence is 16 residues long. The V gene's germline CDR1 is SGHVS and CDR2 FQNEAQ. The V and J ends lost 3 bases and 0 bases respectively, with 12 bases between them. CDR3 DNA: TGTGCCAGCAGCTTCAGGGGAGATAGCTCCTACAATGAGCAGTTCTTC. Its translation: CASSFRGDSSYNEQFF.

This chain connects TRBV18 to TRBJ2-3; maybe TRBD1 (5 bases). The CDR3 totals 16 residues. The germline V and J ends were trimmed by 2 bases and 0 bases, with 12 bases remaining between them. Per the germline V gene, CDR1 is KGHSH and CDR2 is LQKENI. DNA for the CDR3: TGTGCCAGCTCACCAGGGGCTGTCAGAAGCACAGATACGCAGTATTTT. Translated: CASSPGAVRSTDTQYF.

The CDR3 nucleotides read TGTGCCAGCAGCCAAGATTTCCGCAGGGCGGGATCACCCCTCCACTTT. Translation gives CASSQDFRRAGSPLHF. The chain is built from TRBV3-1 (or the pseudogene TRBV3-2) and TRBJ1-6; tentatively, D is TRBD1 (5 bases). CDR1 is LGHDT and CDR2 is YNNKEL in the germline V gene (reference sequence). Trimming took off 0 bases at V and 10 bases at J, with 16 bases between the two ends. The length of the CDR3 is 16 residues.

The chain uses TRBV2 and TRBJ1-5; no firm D call. CDR3 size: 15 residues. The germline CDR1 and CDR2 sequences are SNHLY and FYNNEI. V shed 8 bases and J shed 1 base, with 15 bases lying between them. CDR3 loop: CASLAAVGSNQPQHF. For the CDR3, the DNA is TGTGCCAGCCTCGCGGCAGTTGGGAGCAATCAGCCCCAGCATTTT.

The chain joins TRBV6-6 to TRBJ1-1; no clear D gene. CDR1 is MNHNY, CDR2 SVGAGI, per germline (reference sequence). V was clipped by 2 bases and J by 3 bases, with 7 bases between them. The CDR3 length is 13 residues. Here the CDR3 reads CASSYDSDTEAFF. CDR3 sequence (DNA): TGTGCCAGCAGTTACGATTCGGACACTGAAGCTTTCTTT.

V and J are TRBV19 and TRBJ2-3; D unresolved. Trimming pared 6 bases from V and 5 bases from J, leaving 12 bases between. CDR1 and CDR2 (germline): LNHDA, SQIVND (reference sequence). CDR3 length: 13 amino acids. CDR3 sequence (DNA): TGTGCCAGTAGCTTCGACTTGGGAGATACGCAGTATTTT. It specifies CASSFDLGDTQYF.

V is TRBV7-9 and J is TRBJ1-1; possibly TRBD1 for D (5 bases). Trimming left V 3 bases short and J 8 bases short, with 10 bases between. The CDR3 contains 12 residues. Germline V gene data show CDR1 as SEHNR and CDR2 as FQNEAQ (reference sequence). Here the CDR3 reads CASSFGAGEAFF. DNA for the CDR3: TGTGCCAGCAGCTTTGGAGCAGGGGAAGCTTTCTTT.

This clone appeared a few times. V is TRBV9 and J is TRBJ2-1; tentative D call: TRBD1 (6 bases). Per the germline V gene, CDR1 is SGDLS and CDR2 is YYNGEE. CDR3 size: 16 residues. V shed 3 bases and J shed 0 bases, with 13 bases lying between them. DNA of the CDR3: TGTGCCAGCAGCGGCAGGGGCGAAGGCTCCTACAATGAGCAGTTCTTC. Amino acid sequence: CASSGRGEGSYNEQFF. Variable domain in full (rest from reference TRBV9 and TRBJ2-1): DSGVTQTPKHLITATGQRVTLRCSPRSGDLSVYWYQQSLDQGLQFLIQYYNGEERAKGNILERFSAQQFPDLHSELNLSSLELGDSALYFCASSGRGEGSYNEQFFGPGTRLTVL.

The V and J genes are TRBV3-1 (or the pseudogene TRBV3-2) and TRBJ2-3, with TRBD2 matching over 12 bases. Unmatched junction bases numbered 8, after V lost 4 bases and J lost 3 bases. This CDR3 has 17 amino acids. Looked up from germline, CDR1 is LGHDT and CDR2 is YNNKEL (reference sequence). In nucleotides, the CDR3 is TGTGCCAGCAGCCTTCAACTAGCGGGAGGAGGTACAGATACGCAGTATTTT. This translates into CASSLQLAGGGTDTQYF.